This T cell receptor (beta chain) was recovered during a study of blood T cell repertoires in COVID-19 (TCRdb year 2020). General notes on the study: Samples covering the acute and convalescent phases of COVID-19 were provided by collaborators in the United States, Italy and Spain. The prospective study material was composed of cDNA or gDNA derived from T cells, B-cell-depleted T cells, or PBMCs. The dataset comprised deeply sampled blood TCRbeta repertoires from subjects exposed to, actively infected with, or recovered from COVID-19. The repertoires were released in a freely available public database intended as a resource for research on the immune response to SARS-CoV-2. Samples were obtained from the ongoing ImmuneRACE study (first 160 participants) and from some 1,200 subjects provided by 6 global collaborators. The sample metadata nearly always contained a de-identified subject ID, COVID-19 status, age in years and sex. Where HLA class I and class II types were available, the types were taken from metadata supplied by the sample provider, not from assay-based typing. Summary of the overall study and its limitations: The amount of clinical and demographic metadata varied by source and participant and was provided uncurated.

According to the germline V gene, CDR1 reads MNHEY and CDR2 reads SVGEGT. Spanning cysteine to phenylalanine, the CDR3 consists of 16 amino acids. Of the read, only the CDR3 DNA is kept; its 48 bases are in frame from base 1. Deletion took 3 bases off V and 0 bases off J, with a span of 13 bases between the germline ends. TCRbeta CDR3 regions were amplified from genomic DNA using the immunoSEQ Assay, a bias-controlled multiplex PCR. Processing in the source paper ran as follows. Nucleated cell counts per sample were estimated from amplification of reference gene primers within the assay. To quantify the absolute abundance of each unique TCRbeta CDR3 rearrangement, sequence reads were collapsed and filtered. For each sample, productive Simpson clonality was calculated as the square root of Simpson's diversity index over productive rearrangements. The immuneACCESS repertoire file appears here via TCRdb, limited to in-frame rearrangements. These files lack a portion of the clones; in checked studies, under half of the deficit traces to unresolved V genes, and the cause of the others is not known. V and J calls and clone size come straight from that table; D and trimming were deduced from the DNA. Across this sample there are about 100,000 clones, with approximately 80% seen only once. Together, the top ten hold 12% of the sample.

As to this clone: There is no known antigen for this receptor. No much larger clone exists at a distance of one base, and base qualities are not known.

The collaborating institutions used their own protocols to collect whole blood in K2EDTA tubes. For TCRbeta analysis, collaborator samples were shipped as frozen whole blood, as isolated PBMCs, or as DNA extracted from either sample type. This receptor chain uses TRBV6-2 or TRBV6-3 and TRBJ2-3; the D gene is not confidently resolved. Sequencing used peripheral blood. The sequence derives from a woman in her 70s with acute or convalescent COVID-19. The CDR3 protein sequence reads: CASSYYSSLSTDTQYF. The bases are TGTGCCAGCAGTTATTATAGCAGCTTAAGCACAGATACGCAGTATTTT.